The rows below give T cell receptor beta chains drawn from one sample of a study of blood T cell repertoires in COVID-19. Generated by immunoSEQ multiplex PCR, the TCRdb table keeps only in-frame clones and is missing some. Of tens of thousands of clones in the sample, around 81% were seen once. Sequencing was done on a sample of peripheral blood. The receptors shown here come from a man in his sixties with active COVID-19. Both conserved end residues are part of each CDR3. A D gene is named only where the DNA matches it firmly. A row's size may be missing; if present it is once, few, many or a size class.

TGTGCCAGCAGTAGGGCCGGGACACCAGCCTACGAGCAGTACTTC CASSRAGTPAYEQYF 15 TRBJ2-7 NA TRBV6-2/TRBV6-3 NA
TGTGCCAGCAGTTTTATTCTCGGGGGAGGCCAACGCTACGAGCAGTACTTC CASSFILGGGQRYEQYF 17 TRBJ2-7 NA TRBV28 NA
TGTGCCATCAGTGACGCGGGAGGAACCGGGGAGCAGTTCTTC CAISDAGGTGEQFF 14 TRBJ2-1 few TRBV10-3 TRBD2
TGTGCCAGCAGCTTAGCCCGGAGCTCCTACAATGAGCAGTTCTTC CASSLARSSYNEQFF 15 TRBJ2-1 NA TRBV11-2 NA
TGTGCCAGTAGTCTAGGGACTAGCGGGGATACGCAGTATTTT CASSLGTSGDTQYF 14 TRBJ2-3 NA TRBV19 TRBD2
TGCAGCGGTCACGACGGACAGGGGTCCAACGAGCAGTACTTC CSGHDGQGSNEQYF 14 TRBJ2-7 NA TRBV29-1 TRBD1
TGTGCCAGCAGTTTAGGGCAGGGTTTCTACGAGCAGTACTTC CASSLGQGFYEQYF 14 TRBJ2-7 NA TRBV27 NA
TGTGCCACCAGTGACCCCGGGACTAGCGACAGCACAGATACGCAGTATTTT CATSDPGTSDSTDTQYF 17 TRBJ2-3 NA TRBV24-1 TRBD2
TGTGCCAGCAGTGAAGGTCAGGCCCCGAGCTCTGGAAACACCATATATTTT CASSEGQAPSSGNTIYF 17 TRBJ1-3 NA TRBV2 NA
TGTGCCAGCACTTACAGCCAAAGATACAATGAGCAGTTCTTC CASTYSQRYNEQFF 14 TRBJ2-1 NA TRBV6-2/TRBV6-3 NA
TGCGCCAGCAGCCAAGATGGCGTAGCGGGAGGCCAAAACGAGCAGTACTTC CASSQDGVAGGQNEQYF 17 TRBJ2-7 NA TRBV4-3 TRBD2
TGTGCCAGCAGCGAGAGGGGAGGAGCTGGTGAAAAACTGTTTTTT CASSERGGAGEKLFF 15 TRBJ1-4 NA TRBV14 NA
TGTGCCACCAGCGAGGGTAGCGGGTCCTACAATGAGCAGTTCTTC CATSEGSGSYNEQFF 15 TRBJ2-1 NA TRBV15 TRBD2
TGTGCCACCAGTGAGGAACAGGGAAAGGGCACAGATACGCAGTATTTT CATSEEQGKGTDTQYF 16 TRBJ2-3 NA TRBV24-1 NA
TGTGCCATCAGTGGACTAGCGGGAGGTTCCGAGCAGTACTTC CAISGLAGGSEQYF 14 TRBJ2-7 medium-sized TRBV10-3 TRBD2
TGCAGTGCGCTCGGGGGCTACGAGCAGTACTTC CSALGGYEQYF 11 TRBJ2-7 once TRBV20-1 NA
TGTGCCAGCAGCCAAGATCCTGGGACAGGAGAAGATACGCAGTATTTT CASSQDPGTGEDTQYF 16 TRBJ2-3 NA TRBV4-2 TRBD1
TGTGCCAGCAGTACAGGGTTTATCACTGAAGCTTTCTTT CASSTGFITEAFF 13 TRBJ1-1 NA TRBV25-1 NA
TGTGCCAGCAGCCAATGGGGGGGGGCCAGCTCCTACGAGCAGTACTTC CASSQWGGASSYEQYF 16 TRBJ2-7 NA TRBV27 NA
TGCGCCAGCAGCAAAGGGACAGGGGGATACGAGCAGTACTTC CASSKGTGGYEQYF 14 TRBJ2-7 NA TRBV5-1 TRBD1
TGTGCCAGCAGCGTAGCTTCGGGATCGACTAATGAAAAACTGTTTTTT CASSVASGSTNEKLFF 16 TRBJ1-4 once TRBV9 NA
TGTGCCAGCAGTGAACAGTACAATGAGCAGTTCTTC CASSEQYNEQFF 12 TRBJ2-1 NA TRBV28 NA
TGCAGCGTTGCCCTGACTAGCGGGAGGGCGAGTAACAAAAACATTCAGTACTTC CSVALTSGRASNKNIQYF 18 TRBJ2-4 once TRBV29-1 TRBD2
TGTGCCAGCACCTCCGGGAGGGATGAGACCCAGTACTTC CASTSGRDETQYF 13 TRBJ2-5 few TRBV2 TRBD2
TGTGCCAGCAGCCCTGGGGGCGGCGGGAGGGGGAATGAGCAGTTCTTC CASSPGGGGRGNEQFF 16 TRBJ2-1 once TRBV5-4 TRBD2
TGCGCCAGCAGCCAAGACGCGGGAGGGCCTTCCAATGAGCAGTTCTTC CASSQDAGGPSNEQFF 16 TRBJ2-1 medium-sized TRBV4-3 TRBD2
TGTGCCACTCAGGACAGAGCCAAAAACATTCAGTACTTC CATQDRAKNIQYF 13 TRBJ2-4 NA TRBV19 NA
TGCAGCGCATTCCGTGGGACTAGCTACAATGAGCAGTTCTTC CSAFRGTSYNEQFF 14 TRBJ2-1 NA TRBV29-1 TRBD2
TGTGCCACCAGTGGACTAGCGGGAGGGGCTGAGCAGTTCTTC CATSGLAGGAEQFF 14 TRBJ2-1 once TRBV24-1 TRBD2
TGCGCCAGCAGTGGAACAGGGAATCAGCCCCAGCATTTT CASSGTGNQPQHF 13 TRBJ1-5 NA TRBV10-1 NA
TGTGCCAGCAGCGTGGGGACTAGCGGGGGCACAGATACGCAGTATTTT CASSVGTSGGTDTQYF 16 TRBJ2-3 NA TRBV9 TRBD2
TGCGCCAGCAGCCAGGGACAGGGGACGAGGGAAGCTTTCTTT CASSQGQGTREAFF 14 TRBJ1-1 NA TRBV4-1 TRBD1
TGTGCCAGCAGTTTGTTTAGGGACAGGGATAACACCGGGGAGCTGTTTTTT CASSLFRDRDNTGELFF 17 TRBJ2-2 NA TRBV28 TRBD1
TGTGCCAGCAGCCCTGGGAGAAACTATGGCTACACCTTC CASSPGRNYGYTF 13 TRBJ1-2 NA TRBV7-8 NA
TGTGCCATCAGGAGGGAGGGCCGAAATGAGCAGTTCTTC CAIRREGRNEQFF 13 TRBJ2-1 NA TRBV10-3 TRBD2
TGTGCCAGCAGCCCAGGGGGCGAGATACTCATGAACACTGAAGCTTTCTTT CASSPGGEILMNTEAFF 17 TRBJ1-1 NA TRBV13 TRBD1
TGCGCCAGCAGCCCCACCCGGTGGGCGGGAGGGCCCAGTTTTTACAATGAGCAGTTCTTC CASSPTRWAGGPSFYNEQFF 20 TRBJ2-1 NA TRBV5-1 TRBD2
TGTGCCATCAGTGATCAACTAGCGGGCTACGAGCAGTACTTC CAISDQLAGYEQYF 14 TRBJ2-7 NA TRBV10-3 TRBD2
TGTGCCAGCAGCTTGGACAGGGGTGTGAACACTGAAGCTTTCTTT CASSLDRGVNTEAFF 15 TRBJ1-1 few TRBV5-4 TRBD1
TGTGCCAGCAGTTACTCGACCCAGGGGGGATACAATGAGCAGTTCTTC CASSYSTQGGYNEQFF 16 TRBJ2-1 few TRBV6-2/TRBV6-3 NA
TGCGCCAGCAGCTTCAACCCAATGCGGAACATTCAGTACTTC CASSFNPMRNIQYF 14 TRBJ2-4 NA TRBV5-1 NA
TGTGCCATCAGTAGCGGACCAGCGAGCAATGAGCAGTTCTTC CAISSGPASNEQFF 14 TRBJ2-1 few TRBV10-3 NA
TGTGCCAGCAGCGTAGCTACCGCTTCCTACGAGCAGTACTTC CASSVATASYEQYF 14 TRBJ2-7 once TRBV9 NA